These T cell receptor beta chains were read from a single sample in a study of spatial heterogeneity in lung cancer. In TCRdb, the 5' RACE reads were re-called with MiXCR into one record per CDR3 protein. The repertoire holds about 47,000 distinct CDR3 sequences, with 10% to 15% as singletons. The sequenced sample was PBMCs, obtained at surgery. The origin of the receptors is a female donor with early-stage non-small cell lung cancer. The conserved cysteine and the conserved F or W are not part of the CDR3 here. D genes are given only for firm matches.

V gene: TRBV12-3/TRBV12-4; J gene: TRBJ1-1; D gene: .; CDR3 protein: ASRLNTEAF
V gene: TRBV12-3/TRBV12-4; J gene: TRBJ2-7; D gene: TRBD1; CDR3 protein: ASSKDRPTYEQY
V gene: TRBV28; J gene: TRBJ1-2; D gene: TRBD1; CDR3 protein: ASQRQGVYGYT
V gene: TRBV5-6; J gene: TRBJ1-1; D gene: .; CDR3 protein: ASSSLRGTEAF
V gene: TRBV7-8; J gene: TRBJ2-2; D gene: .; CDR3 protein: ASRWTENTGELF
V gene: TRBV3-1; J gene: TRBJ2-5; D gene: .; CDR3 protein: ASSLGGSGLIQETQY
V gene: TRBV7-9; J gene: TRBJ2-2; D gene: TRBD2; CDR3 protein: ASSRTSGGAFTGELF
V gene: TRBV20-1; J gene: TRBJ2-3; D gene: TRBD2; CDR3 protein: SARDLWLAGEEDTQY
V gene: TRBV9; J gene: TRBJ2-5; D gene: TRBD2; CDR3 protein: ASSKQGLAGAETQY
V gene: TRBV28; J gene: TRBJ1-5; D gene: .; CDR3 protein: ASSQSRQLQPQH
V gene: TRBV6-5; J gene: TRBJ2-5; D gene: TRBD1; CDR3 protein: ASSSGQGGETQY
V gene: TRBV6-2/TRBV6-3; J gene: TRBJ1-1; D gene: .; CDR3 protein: ASSPLGGQNGTEAF
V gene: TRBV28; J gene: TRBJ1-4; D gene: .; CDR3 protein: ASTNSVISAEKLF
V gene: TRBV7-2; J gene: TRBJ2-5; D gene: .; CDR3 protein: ASSLNSQQQETQY
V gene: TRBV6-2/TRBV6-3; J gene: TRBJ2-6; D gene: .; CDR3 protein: ASTPDRGAGANVLT
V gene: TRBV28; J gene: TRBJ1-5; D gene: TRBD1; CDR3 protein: ASSGRAGGGQPQH
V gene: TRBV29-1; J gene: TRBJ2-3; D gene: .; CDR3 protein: SVDGASTDTQY
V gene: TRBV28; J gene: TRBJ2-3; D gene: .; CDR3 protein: ASSSRDTQY
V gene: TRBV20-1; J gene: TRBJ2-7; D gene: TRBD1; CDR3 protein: SALGQGGEQY
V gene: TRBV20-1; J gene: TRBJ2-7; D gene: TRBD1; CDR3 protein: SADRQGGYEQY
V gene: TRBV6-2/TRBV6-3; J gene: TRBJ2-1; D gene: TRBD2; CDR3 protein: ACRRGIKYEQF
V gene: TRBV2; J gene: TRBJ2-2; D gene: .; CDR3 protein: ASSDQGPNTGELF
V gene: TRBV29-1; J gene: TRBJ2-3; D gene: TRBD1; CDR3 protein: SVEGDRDADTQY
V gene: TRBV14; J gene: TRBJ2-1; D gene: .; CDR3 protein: ASSQSRDWSSYNEQF
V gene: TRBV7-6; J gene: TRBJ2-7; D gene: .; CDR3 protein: ASSRGTGAYEQY
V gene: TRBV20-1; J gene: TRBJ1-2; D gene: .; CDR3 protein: SAPTPGTTEGYT
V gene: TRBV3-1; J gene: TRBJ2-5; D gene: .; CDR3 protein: ASRPDLKETQY
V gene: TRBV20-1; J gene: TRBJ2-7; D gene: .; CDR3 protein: SARDIKSERGSHEQY
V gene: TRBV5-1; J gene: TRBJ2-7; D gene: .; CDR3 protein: ASSLSEYYEQY
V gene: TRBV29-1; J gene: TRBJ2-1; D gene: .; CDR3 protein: SVGGSSYNEQF
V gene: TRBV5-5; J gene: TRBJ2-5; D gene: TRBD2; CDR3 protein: ASSLFGLAGGPGETQY
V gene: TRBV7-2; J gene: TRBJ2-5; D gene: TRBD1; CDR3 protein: ASSPTQGRTGQETQY
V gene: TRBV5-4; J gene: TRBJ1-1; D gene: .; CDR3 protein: ASSLQVGSTEAF
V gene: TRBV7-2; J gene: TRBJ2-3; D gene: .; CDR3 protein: ASSLAGAITDTQY
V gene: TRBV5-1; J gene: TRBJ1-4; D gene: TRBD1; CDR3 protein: ASSWTQGANEKLF
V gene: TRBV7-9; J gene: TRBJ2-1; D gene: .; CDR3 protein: ASSLGSREDNEQF
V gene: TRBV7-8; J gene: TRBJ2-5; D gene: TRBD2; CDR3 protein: ASSPYRLAGGYQETQY
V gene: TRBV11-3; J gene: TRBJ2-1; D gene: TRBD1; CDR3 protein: ASSLGSGTGYNEQF
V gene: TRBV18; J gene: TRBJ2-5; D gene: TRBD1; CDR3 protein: ASSFGQGETQY
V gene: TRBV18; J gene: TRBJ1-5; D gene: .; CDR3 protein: ASSLDRDLNQPQH
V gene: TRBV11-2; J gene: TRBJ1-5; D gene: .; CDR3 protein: ASSLGARGNQPQH
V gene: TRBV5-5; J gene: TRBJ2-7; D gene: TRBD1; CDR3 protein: ASSLGQGIYEQY